The 14 T cell receptor beta chains below were found in one sample sequenced in a study of T cell responses to AZD1222 COVID-19 vaccine (dated by TCRdb to about 2021). The meaning of the sample's time point label: about 28 days (+/-7) after the second vaccine dose. Receptor amplification or capture employed the immunoSEQ multiplex PCR assay. Held by TCRdb, this immuneACCESS table contains in-frame sequences only and omits some clones. Under half of the omission traces to an unresolved V gene where checked; the cause of the rest is unknown. This sample has 90,000 to 150,000 clones in its table, and around 90% of those were observed once. The ten top clones hold around 2.5% of the sample. Here the sequenced sample was peripheral blood, taken 28 days after the second AZD1222 dose. The receptors come from an adult who received the AZD1222 COVID-19 vaccine.

V and J are TRBV9 and TRBJ1-3; possible D gene TRBD1, 6 bases. This CDR3 has 15 residues. V was cut by 2 bases and J by 3 bases, with 12 bases left in between. Germline CDR1 is SGDLS and CDR2 is YYNGEE. The CDR3 spells CASSVRGGGGNTIYF. The CDR3 region has the DNA TGTGCCAGCAGCGTTAGGGGGGGAGGTGGAAACACCATATATTTT.

The V call is TRBV6-5, the J call TRBJ1-2; no firm D call. CDR3 length: 13 residues. The V gene lost 4 bases and the J gene lost 0 bases, with 6 bases spanning the gap. From germline, CDR1 is MNHEY and CDR2 SVGAGI. DNA of the CDR3: TGTGCCAGCAGTTTCCGCGCTAACTATGGCTACACCTTC. This encodes CASSFRANYGYTF.

The rearrangement joins TRBV4-2 to TRBJ1-4; D may be TRBD1 (5 bases). The ends were cut back, 1 base at V and 13 bases at J, with 10 bases in the middle. The CDR3 runs 12 residues. Germline-derived CDR1 and CDR2 are LGHNA and YNFKEQ. The CDR3 region has the DNA TGTGCCAGCAGCCAAGTGGGGCCAAGACTGTTTTTT. It is translated as CASSQVGPRLFF.

In nucleotides, the CDR3 is TGTGCCAGCAGCGGACAGGGGGCCACCTACGAGCAGTACTTC. This encodes CASSGQGATYEQYF. The chain uses TRBV7-9 and TRBJ2-7, with 11 bases fitting TRBD1. This CDR3 is built from 14 residues. The germline CDR1 and CDR2 sequences are SEHNR and FQNEAQ (reference sequence). V lost 5 bases to trimming and J lost 2 bases; unmatched junction nucleotides: 2.

This chain uses TRBV7-9 with TRBJ2-1; 9 bases line up with TRBD2. J gave up 6 bases and V 6 bases, and 18 bases lay outside the gene matches. Germline CDR1 SEHNR, CDR2 FQNEAQ (reference sequence). This CDR3 has 18 residues. The chain's CDR3 is CASSLPPRLAGGGNEQFF. CDR3 DNA: TGTGCCAGCAGTTTGCCTCCCCGGCTTGCGGGGGGGGGCAATGAGCAGTTCTTC. Variable domain in full (rest from reference TRBV7-9 and TRBJ2-1): DTGVSQNPRHKITKRGQNVTFRCDPISEHNRLYWYRQTLGQGPEFLTYFQNEAQLEKSRLLSDRFSAERPKGSFSTLEIQRTEQGDSAMYLCASSLPPRLAGGGNEQFFGPGTRLTVL.

The chain joins TRBV13 to TRBJ2-3; 10 positions match TRBD2. The CDR3 is 16 residues long. Germline loops: CDR1 PRHDT, CDR2 FYEKMQ (reference sequence). V gave up 3 bases and J gave up 2 bases; unmatched junction bases: 5. In DNA form, the CDR3 reads TGTGCCAGCAGCTTGGCCGGGACTAGCGCCACAGATACGCAGTATTTT. Amino acid sequence: CASSLAGTSATDTQYF.

This chain connects TRBV7-8 to TRBJ1-5; no clear D gene. This CDR3 is 13 amino acids long. Trimming shortened V by 3 bases and J by 6 bases, and 9 bases separated the two germline ends. Germline V lookup: CDR1 SGHVS, CDR2 FQNEAQ. CDR3 loop: CASSLREAQPQHF. CDR3 DNA sequence: TGTGCCAGCAGCTTGCGGGAGGCTCAGCCCCAGCATTTT.

The genes are TRBV19 and TRBJ2-3; D remains ambiguous. The CDR3 loop spans 12 amino acids. The V and J ends lost 4 bases and 5 bases respectively, with 7 bases between them. Germline loops: CDR1 LNHDA, CDR2 SQIVND (reference sequence). The CDR3 is CASSNMGDTQYF. CDR3 nucleotides: TGTGCCAGTAGTAATATGGGAGATACGCAGTATTTT. The whole variable domain, filled in from reference TRBV19 and TRBJ2-3, reads DGGITQSPKYLFRKEGQNVTLSCEQNLNHDAMYWYRQDPGQGLRLIYYSQIVNDFQKGDIAEGYSVSREKKESFPLTVTSAQKNPTAFYLCASSNMGDTQYFGPGTRLTVL.

This clone appeared once. The J gene is TRBJ2-4, the V gene TRBV28, with D perhaps matching TRBD2 (6 bases). The ends were cut back, 2 bases at V and 13 bases at J, with 12 bases in the middle. The germline V gene has CDR1 MDHEN and CDR2 SYDVKM. The CDR3 is made up of 12 amino acids. The CDR3 sequence is CASSLGGIGQYF. CDR3 DNA: TGTGCCAGCAGTTTAGGAGGGATAGGGCAGTACTTC.

The rearrangement joins TRBV5-5 to TRBJ2-3; 10 bases fit TRBD2. The CDR3 totals 14 residues. The ends lost 4 bases at V and 6 bases at J; junction bases unmatched: 5. Germline V gene lookup returns CDR1 SGHKS and CDR2 YYEKEE (reference sequence). The CDR3 region has the DNA TGTGCCAGCAGCCCACTAGCGGGGCATGATACGCAGTATTTT. As protein: CASSPLAGHDTQYF.

The chain couples TRBV7-2 to TRBJ1-2, with 8 positions matching TRBD1. V gave up 5 bases and J gave up 7 bases; unmatched junction bases: 12. The germline V gene encodes CDR1 SGHTA and CDR2 FQGNSA. The CDR3 consists of 15 residues. This CDR3 reads CASSRMTGEGGGYTF. CDR3 in DNA: TGTGCCAGCAGCCGCATGACAGGGGAAGGGGGTGGCTACACCTTC.

The rearrangement links TRBV5-1 to TRBJ2-6, with TRBD1 as a possible D gene (5 bases). Germline V gene lookup returns CDR1 SGHRS and CDR2 YFSETQ. The V end was cut by 5 bases, the J end by 0 bases, with 12 bases between. The length of the CDR3 is 16 residues. The CDR3 loop reads CASSQGPISGANVLTF. The CDR3 region has the DNA TGCGCCAGCAGTCAGGGCCCTATCTCTGGGGCCAACGTCCTGACTTTC.

CDR3 coding DNA: TGTGCCAGCAGTTACTCTTCCGGGACCTTCAATCAGCCCCAGCATTTT. Protein sequence: CASSYSSGTFNQPQHF. The chain is built from TRBV6-2 or TRBV6-3 and TRBJ1-5, with a possible D match to TRBD1 (5 bases). Trimming cost V 0 bases and J 3 bases, with 12 bases left between them. Germline assignment: CDR1 MNHEY and CDR2 SVGEGT. This CDR3 is built from 16 residues.

The rearrangement joins TRBV6-1 to TRBJ1-4; TRBD1 matches at 11 bases. The CDR3 contains 16 residues. Germline V gene data show CDR1 as MNHNS and CDR2 as SASEGT. Trimming at V came to 0 bases and at J to 8 bases, leaving 5 bases not matched to a gene. CDR3 coding DNA: TGTGCCAGCAGTGAAGCGTTCGGACAGGGGGCGGAAAAACTGTTTTTT. Protein product: CASSEAFGQGAEKLFF.